The rows below give T cell receptor beta chains drawn from one sample of a study of blood T cell repertoires in COVID-19. Repertoires were generated with immunoSEQ multiplex PCR, while TCRdb's copy carries only in-frame clones and drops some. The sample yields about 60,000 clones, approximately 77% seen once. Sequenced sample: peripheral blood. All receptors derive from a woman in her seventies with COVID-19, enrolled during active disease. The CDR3 runs from the conserved cysteine through the conserved F or W. A D gene is named only where the DNA matches it firmly. Not every row has a clone size; where given, it reads once, few, many or a size class.

v_call	d_call	clone_size	j_call	cdr3_aa	cdr3_nt
TRBV7-9	NA	few	TRBJ1-1	CASSSLWAGRRTTEAFF	TGTGCCAGCAGTAGCTTATGGGCCGGACGGAGGACCACTGAAGCTTTCTTT
TRBV6-5	TRBD1	NA	TRBJ2-5	CASSYPSRDRGTQYF	TGTGCCAGCAGTTACCCGTCCCGGGACAGGGGCACCCAGTACTTC
TRBV5-1	TRBD1	NA	TRBJ1-4	CASSFQGETNEKLFF	TGCGCTAGCAGCTTCCAGGGGGAAACTAATGAAAAACTGTTTTTT
TRBV24-1	TRBD1	NA	TRBJ2-1	CATSDLGDRGSNEQFF	TGTGCCACCAGTGATTTAGGTGACAGGGGATCCAATGAGCAGTTCTTC
TRBV6-5	NA	few	TRBJ2-2	CASRRSLTGELFF	TGTGCCAGCCGCAGGTCCCTCACCGGGGAGCTGTTTTTT
TRBV7-2	TRBD2	once	TRBJ2-3	CASSRGGTDTQYF	TGTGCCTCAAGTCGGGGGGGCACAGATACGCAGTATTTT
TRBV6-5	TRBD1	once	TRBJ2-7	CASSGGTGGHEQYF	TGTGCCAGCTCAGGTGGGACAGGGGGTCACGAGCAGTACTTC
TRBV11-3	TRBD1	NA	TRBJ1-1	CASSLDLWTGGLVNTEAFF	TGTGCCAGCAGCTTAGATCTGTGGACAGGGGGTCTCGTGAACACTGAAGCTTTCTTT
TRBV7-2	NA	NA	TRBJ1-5	CASSLAGTENQPQHF	TGTGCCAGCAGCTTAGCCGGAACAGAAAATCAGCCCCAGCATTTT
TRBV7-9	TRBD2	NA	TRBJ2-5	CASFRLAGGKETQYF	TGTGCCAGCTTCCGACTAGCGGGGGGCAAAGAGACCCAGTACTTC
TRBV15	TRBD1	NA	TRBJ2-5	CATSRIGQGGETQYF	TGTGCCACCAGCAGAATCGGACAGGGTGGAGAGACCCAGTACTTC
TRBV24-1	NA	NA	TRBJ2-1	CATSGAGVSYNEQFF	TGTGCCACCTCAGGGGCGGGAGTCTCCTACAATGAGCAGTTCTTC
TRBV19	NA	few	TRBJ1-2	CASSIGNGGYTF	TGTGCCAGTAGTATCGGGAACGGCGGCTACACCTTC
TRBV9	NA	once	TRBJ2-2	CASRQGGFGTGELFF	TGTGCCAGCAGGCAGGGGGGTTTTGGCACCGGGGAGCTGTTTTTT
TRBV5-1	NA	NA	TRBJ2-2	CASSLLGVGTGELFF	TGCGCCAGCAGCTTGTTAGGGGTAGGCACCGGGGAGCTGTTTTTT
TRBV2	TRBD2	NA	TRBJ2-7	CASRQGGLAYEQYF	TGTGCCTCCCGTCAAGGGGGACTAGCTTACGAGCAGTACTTC
TRBV3-1/TRBV3-2	TRBD2	NA	TRBJ2-7	CASSQIAGGPQYF	TGTGCCAGCAGCCAAATAGCGGGGGGGCCGCAGTACTTC
TRBV6-6	NA	few	TRBJ1-4	CASSYVAVSGEKLFF	TGTGCCAGCAGTTACGTGGCAGTCTCTGGTGAAAAACTGTTTTTT
TRBV27	TRBD1	NA	TRBJ2-5	CASSLWDRAETQYF	TGTGCCAGCAGTTTATGGGACAGGGCAGAGACCCAGTACTTC
TRBV3-1/TRBV3-2	TRBD1	NA	TRBJ1-1	CASSRQQGGFGTEAFF	TGTGCCAGCAGCCGCCAACAGGGGGGGTTTGGCACTGAAGCTTTCTTT
TRBV12-3/TRBV12-4	TRBD1	NA	TRBJ2-7	CASRGTGMNEQYF	TGTGCCAGCAGAGGGACAGGGATGAACGAGCAGTACTTC
TRBV4-1	NA	NA	TRBJ2-2	CASSQDSPPGANTGELFF	TGCGCCAGCAGCCAAGATTCCCCGCCCGGGGCGAACACCGGGGAGCTGTTTTTT
TRBV5-8	TRBD2	NA	TRBJ2-3	CASSWGRSSGAWDTQYF	TGTGCCAGCAGTTGGGGGCGGTCTAGCGGGGCCTGGGATACGCAGTATTTT
TRBV7-9	NA	NA	TRBJ2-3	CASSLSAGGPRTDTQYF	TGTGCCAGCAGCTTAAGTGCGGGCGGCCCGCGCACAGATACGCAGTATTTT
TRBV2	TRBD1	NA	TRBJ2-7	CASSPDRASSYEQYF	TGTGCCAGCAGCCCTGACAGGGCCAGCTCCTACGAGCAGTACTTC
TRBV2	NA	NA	TRBJ2-1	CASRGGDEQFF	TGTGCCAGCAGAGGGGGGGATGAGCAGTTCTTC
TRBV7-9	NA	few	TRBJ1-2	CASSLATVNYGYTF	TGTGCCAGCAGCTTAGCCACAGTCAACTATGGCTACACCTTC
TRBV20-1	TRBD2	NA	TRBJ2-3	CSASIWASGGTDTQYF	TGCAGTGCTAGTATCTGGGCTAGCGGGGGCACAGATACGCAGTATTTT
TRBV4-2	TRBD1	NA	TRBJ1-2	CASSRDRNYGYTF	TGTGCCAGCAGCCGGGACAGAAACTATGGCTACACCTTC
TRBV4-3	NA	NA	TRBJ2-1	CASSQEKFGAYNEQFF	TGCGCCAGCAGCCAAGAGAAGTTCGGGGCCTACAATGAGCAGTTCTTC
TRBV27	NA	few	TRBJ2-1	CASSAPSFWADNEQFF	TGTGCCAGCAGTGCGCCCTCATTTTGGGCCGACAATGAGCAGTTCTTC
TRBV18	TRBD1	NA	TRBJ1-5	CASSRDRQQPQHF	TGTGCCAGCTCCCGGGACAGGCAGCAGCCCCAGCATTTT
TRBV18	NA	NA	TRBJ2-3	CASCKTRADTQYF	TGTGCCAGCTGCAAGACCCGGGCAGATACGCAGTATTTT
TRBV7-2	NA	few	TRBJ1-1	CASRQELLNTEAFF	TGTGCCAGCAGACAGGAACTTTTGAACACTGAAGCTTTCTTT
TRBV27	TRBD1	NA	TRBJ2-1	CASSTYRGRQVHEQFF	TGTGCCAGCAGTACGTACAGGGGGCGTCAGGTCCATGAGCAGTTCTTC
TRBV9	NA	NA	TRBJ2-1	CASSVAGDSGGGQFF	TGTGCCAGCAGCGTAGCAGGGGACAGCGGAGGGGGGCAGTTCTTC
TRBV6-6	TRBD1	NA	TRBJ1-1	CASSSTGGYTEAFF	TGTGCCAGCAGTTCCACAGGGGGCTACACTGAAGCTTTCTTT
TRBV6-5	TRBD1	NA	TRBJ2-2	CASSSGQGNTGELFF	TGTGCCAGCAGCTCGGGACAGGGGAACACCGGGGAGCTGTTTTTT
TRBV29-1	NA	NA	TRBJ2-5	CSASFGGGQETQYF	TGCAGCGCCTCTTTCGGGGGTGGCCAAGAGACCCAGTACTTC
TRBV5-1	NA	NA	TRBJ1-1	CASSFEPGMNTEAFF	TGCGCCAGCAGCTTTGAACCGGGGATGAACACTGAAGCTTTCTTT
TRBV2	NA	NA	TRBJ1-1	CASRVKGDTEAFF	TGTGCCAGCAGGGTCAAGGGAGACACTGAAGCTTTCTTT
TRBV6-1	TRBD1	NA	TRBJ1-5	CASSDGTGYSNQPQHF	TGTGCCAGCAGTGACGGGACAGGTTATAGCAATCAGCCCCAGCATTTT
TRBV10-2	NA	once	TRBJ2-3	CASNPGGTDTQYF	TGCGCCAGCAATCCGGGAGGCACAGATACGCAGTATTTT